A single sample is the source of the 2 T cell receptor beta chains below, sequenced in a study of T cells after yellow fever vaccination. One entry per CDR3 protein, called by TCRdb with MiXCR from the 5' RACE reads. The sample records a few hundred thousand distinct CDR3 sequences, under 14% being singletons. The material was PBMCs, obtained on the day of the first yellow fever vaccination. The receptors were sampled from a man aged 18 to 30 who received the YFV17D yellow fever vaccine.

CDR3 coding DNA: TGCGCCAGCAGCTTGGAAGGGATCCACCCCGAGCAGTACTTC. Encoded protein: CASSLEGIHPEQYF. This rearrangement joins TRBV5-1 to TRBJ2-7; D uncertain. There are 14 residues in the CDR3. CDR1 and CDR2 (germline): SGHRS, YFSETQ. The V end was cut by 0 bases, the J end by 6 bases, with 13 bases between.

This clonotype has more than one count but fewer than ten. The chain recombines TRBV12-3 or TRBV12-4 with TRBJ1-6; D gene unclear. Trimming took off 8 bases at V and 6 bases at J, with 8 bases between the two ends. The CDR3 has 12 amino acids. CDR3 nucleotides: TGTGCCAGCGGCCCCGGTAATTCACCCCTCCACTTT. This gives the protein CASGPGNSPLHF.